This T cell receptor beta chain was sequenced in a study of tissue T cells after allogeneic stem cell transplantation (dated by TCRdb to between 2021 and 2022). Regarding the complete study: The study profiled TCR beta repertoires across many tissues from research autopsies of patients with and without GVHD, plus mouse models of GVHD. The human part of the study was a prospective observational study with no blinding and no randomization. On the study overall, not on this receptor specifically: Few T cell clones were found to be shared across patients, but shared repertoire signatures across patients were revealed in a tissue-specific fashion by motif-based clustering. A small and clinically heterogeneous patient cohort was studied, and sampling depth was acknowledged as a limitation. Within patients, how anatomically similar the tissues were was a key factor in shaping TCR repertoire composition, regardless of disease or transplant status. The study did not determine which tissue TCRs were alloreactive or antigen-specific, and some clones might have been persisting host cells. Blood and spleen T cells captured only a limited portion of the TCR repertoire detected in tissues, in both patients and mice.

Compared with germline, V lacks 0 bases and J lacks 3 bases; bases without a gene match: 2. CDR1 and CDR2, per the germline V gene, are SGHSN and HYEKVE. From the cysteine through the phenylalanine, the CDR3 covers 15 amino acids. Shown are 42 bases from within the CDR3, in frame from base 1. To prepare the library, the immunoSEQ multiplex PCR assay was applied. TCRbeta CDR3 sequencing was performed at survey depth by Adaptive Biotechnologies, and CDR3 sequences, V/J genes, productive frequency and template counts were reported. TCR beta CDR3 regions were amplified from genomic DNA rather than RNA. The authors' pipeline ran thus. Jensen-Shannon divergence was used to quantify pairwise repertoire overlap between tissues, with a value of 1 meaning complete divergence and a value of 0 meaning identical repertoires. Tissues were grouped by single-linkage agglomerative hierarchical clustering of pairwise JSD values, and the clustering results were shown as dendrograms. GLIPH2 was run on all patient samples with simulation_depth 1000, kmer_min_depth 3 and cdr3_length_cutoff 8, and groups with more than two unique CDR3s were retained. A standardized tissue-overlap score was generated by extrapolating Jaccard GLIPH-group overlap across patients to a standard repertoire size of 1000 clones. Linear mixed-effect models, with tissue included as a fixed effect and individual included as a random effect, were used to assess associations of diversity with clinical or experimental variables. This immuneACCESS table, as held by TCRdb, lists in-frame sequences with V and J called but not all clones. Of the missing ones, under half trace to an unresolved V gene in checked studies; the others have no known cause. D and trimming come from the DNA, and the V and J calls and clone size come from that table. This sample has 2,500 to 3,000 clones in its table, and around 46% of those were observed once. The ten largest clones represent 27% of the sample.

In the case of this clone: The antigen it recognizes is unknown. Throughout, gene names and germline sequences are given for the mouse. The read ends 1 residue early relative to the CDR3; the germline J gene fills the gap.

In the paper's terms, the time point label means: mouse harvest day 14 after allogeneic transplant. Each mouse graft, delivered by tail vein injection, combined 10^6 splenic CD5+ T cells with 10^7 T-cell-depleted bone marrow cells. GVHD in mice was modeled with a major MHC-mismatch B6 (H2b) into BALB/c (H2d) model, and tissues were profiled at day 7 or 14. On day 7 or 14 post-transplant, mouse tissues and retro-orbital blood were harvested with separate sterile tools for each animal, and livers were flushed before harvest. Before genomic DNA isolation with the DNeasy Blood & Tissue Kit, mouse tissues were minced with razor blades in buffered saline.

The chain is encoded by TRBV12-1 joined to TRBJ2-5; 10 of the junction bases match TRBD2. Sequenced sample: gut tissue. The sequence derives from a female BALB/c mouse given C57BL/6 T cells with graft-versus-host disease after an allogeneic hematopoietic cell transplant. The CDR3 is CASSLVDWGQDTQYF. CDR3 bases read: TGTGCCAGCTCTCTCGTGGACTGGGGGCAAGACACCCAGTAC.